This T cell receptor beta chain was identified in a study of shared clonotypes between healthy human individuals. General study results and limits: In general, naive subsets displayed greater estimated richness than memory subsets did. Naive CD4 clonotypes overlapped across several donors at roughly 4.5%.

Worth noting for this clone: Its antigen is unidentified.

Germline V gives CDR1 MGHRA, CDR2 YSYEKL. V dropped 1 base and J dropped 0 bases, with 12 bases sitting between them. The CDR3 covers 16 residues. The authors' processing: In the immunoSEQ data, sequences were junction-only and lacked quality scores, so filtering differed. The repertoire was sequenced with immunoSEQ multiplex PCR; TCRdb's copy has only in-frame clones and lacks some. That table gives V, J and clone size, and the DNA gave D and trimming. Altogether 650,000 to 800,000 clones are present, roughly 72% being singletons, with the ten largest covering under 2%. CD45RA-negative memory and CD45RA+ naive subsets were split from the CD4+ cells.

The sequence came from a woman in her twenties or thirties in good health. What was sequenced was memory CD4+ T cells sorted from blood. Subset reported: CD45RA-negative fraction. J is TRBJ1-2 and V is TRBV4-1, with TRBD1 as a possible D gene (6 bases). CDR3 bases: TGCGCCAGCAGCCAAGTTTCAGGGGCGGCTAACTATGGCTACACCTTC. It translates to CASSQVSGAANYGYTF.